This T cell receptor (beta chain) originates from a study of T cells in localized non-small cell lung cancer. Clones were sequenced by immunoSEQ multiplex PCR, and TCRdb holds only the in-frame ones, with some missing. The sample yields roughly 38,000 clones, 82% seen once. As to this clone: Its antigen is currently unknown.

General observations from the study: Longer survival (overall) was linked to higher T cell density in blood. The study detected a median around 57 of the top 100 tumor clones in adjacent lung.

The sequence was collected from a male donor aged 60 or over with stage III squamous cell lung carcinoma. The source was peripheral blood, collected before any cancer treatment.

The CDR3 coding sequence is TGTGCCAGCAGCCCCTGGACAGGGGGCTCCTACAATGAGCAGTTCTTC. It yields the protein CASSPWTGGSYNEQFF. The V and J genes are TRBV9 and TRBJ2-1, with 10 bases fitting TRBD1. J gave up 0 bases and V 4 bases, and 4 bases lay outside the gene matches. The CDR3 sequence is 16 residues long. The germline V gene encodes CDR1 SGDLS and CDR2 YYNGEE.